These T cell receptor beta chains were read from a single sample in a study of T and B cells in COVID-19 patients. Each CDR3 protein is one row after TCRdb ran MiXCR on the multiplex PCR reads. The top ten clones hold about 6.5% of a sample with roughly 15,000 distinct CDR3 sequences, roughly 26% of them seen once. Input material: blood. Receptors were obtained from a human donor who had recovered from COVID-19. CDR3s leave out the opening cysteine and the closing phenylalanine or tryptophan. The order of the fields is J gene, V gene, CDR3 protein.

>TRBJ2-3|TRBV6-2/TRBV6-3
ASSRGGTDTQY
>TRBJ2-5|TRBV7-6
ASSKAGLAGQETQY
>TRBJ2-3|TRBV6-6
ASSRSTGTDTQY
>TRBJ1-1|TRBV10-3
AIRGQGSANTEAF
>TRBJ2-3|TRBV12-3/TRBV12-4
ASSLKAGSQY
>TRBJ1-2|TRBV19
ASSIPSLGHYGYT
>TRBJ2-1|TRBV27
ASSLGQGSYNEQF
>TRBJ2-7|TRBV6-5
ASSPTGTGASYEQY
>TRBJ2-5|TRBV11-2
ASSLDLTRETQY
>TRBJ1-6|TRBV5-5
ASSLDPRSPLH
>TRBJ2-1|TRBV27
ASSLYFGSYNEQF
>TRBJ2-3|TRBV20-1
SASRQAADTQY
>TRBJ2-7|TRBV19
ASSISGDRASYEQY
>TRBJ1-6|TRBV5-6
ASSGVGTSPLH
>TRBJ2-1|TRBV5-6
ASSSLGGSYNEQF
>TRBJ1-1|TRBV6-6
ASSYSGGPEAF
>TRBJ2-7|TRBV11-1
ASSLVAGANEQY
>TRBJ1-1|TRBV30
AWSSGVPTEAF
>TRBJ1-4|TRBV15
ATQQGSSEKLF
>TRBJ2-1|TRBV6-5
ASSPLERSSYNEQF
>TRBJ2-7|TRBV20-1
SAEQPGSGSSAEQY
>TRBJ2-7|TRBV6-2/TRBV6-3
ASSYSTVGSYEQY
>TRBJ2-3|TRBV13
ASSWTAGTSGGFDTQY
>TRBJ2-1|TRBV12-3/TRBV12-4
ASSLERGGDNEQF
>TRBJ2-1|TRBV24-1
ATSEGQGYNEQF
>TRBJ2-7|TRBV19
AGGLAVGQCEQY
>TRBJ2-3|TRBV27
ASSVGTGVFGDTQY
>TRBJ2-6|TRBV6-2/TRBV6-3
ASTLRTSGAFLRANVLT
>TRBJ2-3|TRBV6-5
ASSYLGGDTQY
>TRBJ1-2|TRBV30
AWSSGTDYGYT
>TRBJ2-4|TRBV7-2
ASSSGQSLAKNIQY
>TRBJ1-1|TRBV6-5
ASSRRTVWETTEAF
>TRBJ2-7|TRBV6-2/TRBV6-3
ASRAGQVFGEQY
>TRBJ1-2|TRBV30
ACPLPQSSVFYGYT
>TRBJ2-5|TRBV11-2
ASSDTRTGDETQY
>TRBJ1-2|TRBV15
ATSRDGGYT
>TRBJ1-6|TRBV30
AWSLGNSPLH
>TRBJ1-5|TRBV15
ATSRDRPSNQPQH
>TRBJ1-5|TRBV7-2
ASSLLAQPQH
>TRBJ2-6|TRBV18
ASSLDDRTGANVLT
>TRBJ2-5|TRBV18
ASSPDPGQGSTQY
>TRBJ2-1|TRBV28
ALSTGYNEQF
>TRBJ1-6|TRBV4-2
ASSQGTNPSSYNSPLH
>TRBJ2-3|TRBV7-2
ASSDQGLSTDTQY
>TRBJ2-2|TRBV6-5
ASSSSGTGSVELF
>TRBJ2-2|TRBV20-1
AGLAGGRNTGELF
>TRBJ1-1|TRBV27
ASSLYGGTEAF
>TRBJ1-2|TRBV30
AWSVGARFYGYT
>TRBJ2-2|TRBV27
ASGTSSYTGELF
>TRBJ2-7|TRBV6-5
ASSNRDRAYEQY
>TRBJ1-2|TRBV19
ASSADREDYT
>TRBJ2-3|TRBV11-1
ASSTPGLKNTQY
>TRBJ2-7|TRBV4-2
ASSQDLGKYEQY